This entry lists 15 T cell receptor beta chains sequenced from one sample in a study of shared clonotypes between healthy human individuals. The data were produced by immunoSEQ multiplex PCR, yet TCRdb's version contains in-frame clones alone and is incomplete. The repertoire holds just over 2,000,000 clones, 95% seen once, with 0.13% in the top ten. Material: naive CD4+ T cells sorted from blood. The subset: CD45RA+ positively selected. The source is a man younger than 35 in good health.

The genes are TRBV6-1 and TRBJ2-7; TRBD2 is a possible D gene (6 bases). This CDR3 region has 15 residues. The germline CDR1 and CDR2 sequences are MNHNS and SASEGT. Trimming took 5 bases from V and 4 from J, leaving 18 bases between them. The CDR3 DNA is TGTGCCAGCAGTTTAACAGAATCCGGGACTTACGAGCAGTACTTC. It is translated as CASSLTESGTYEQYF.

Comment on this clone: The same CDR3 arises from other DNA sequences in this sample as well. Here the CDR3 DNA reads TGCGCCAGCAGCTGGGGACAGGGAAGCTCCTACGAGCAGTACTTC. Protein: CASSWGQGSSYEQYF. The chain uses TRBV5-1 and TRBJ2-7, with TRBD1 identical over 9 bases. There are 15 residues in the CDR3. V was pared by 3 bases and J by 0 bases, with 4 bases of the junction left unmatched. CDR1 is SGHRS and CDR2 is YFSETQ in the germline V gene.

V is TRBV10-3 and J is TRBJ2-1, with D perhaps matching TRBD1 or TRBD2 (6 bases each). V was pared by 4 bases and J by 0 bases, with 10 bases between. The CDR3 spans 15 residues. The germline CDR1 and CDR2 sequences are ENHRY and SYGVKD. Written as DNA, the CDR3 is TGTGCCATCAGTGGGGGGGCCAGCTCCTACAATGAGCAGTTCTTC. It specifies CAISGGASSYNEQFF.

The chain couples TRBV5-1 to TRBJ2-7, with a tentative D call TRBD1 (6 bases). Germline V gives CDR1 SGHRS, CDR2 YFSETQ. Trimming took off 1 base at V and 6 bases at J, with 11 bases between the two ends. This CDR3 spans 13 amino acids. CDR3: CASSLPGDGEQYF. The CDR3 DNA sequence: TGCGCCAGCAGCTTGCCAGGGGATGGCGAGCAGTACTTC.

V is TRBV4-3 and J is TRBJ2-7, with D hard to call. V lost 0 bases and J 5 bases, leaving 8 bases between the germline ends. This CDR3 contains 13 residues. Germline CDR1 LGHNA, CDR2 YSLEER. CDR3 sequence reads: CASSQDRNDEQYF. The CDR3 DNA follows: TGCGCCAGCAGCCAAGACCGAAATGACGAGCAGTACTTC.

The rearrangement joins TRBV2 to TRBJ2-7; TRBD2 agrees at 9 bases. V shed 5 bases, J shed 3 bases, and the junction held 8 bases outside the gene matches. CDR3 size: 15 residues. Per the germline V gene, CDR1 is SNHLY and CDR2 is FYNNEI. The CDR3 loop reads CASSPPGAGGYEQYF. The CDR3 DNA reads as TGTGCCAGCAGTCCGCCCGGAGCGGGAGGCTACGAGCAGTACTTC.

The rearrangement links TRBV4-1 to TRBJ2-7; TRBD1 agrees at 8 bases. V lost 0 bases to trimming and J lost 5 bases; unmatched junction nucleotides: 3. In germline, CDR1 is MGHRA, CDR2 YSYEKL. The CDR3 consists of 14 residues. CDR3 DNA sequence: TGCGCCAGCAGCCAAGATAACAGGGGGAACGAGCAGTACTTC. Residues: CASSQDNRGNEQYF.

A remark on this clone: Distinct nucleotide sequences in the sample also encode this CDR3. CDR3 nucleotide sequence: TGTGCCAGTAGTCCGACAGGAACAGATACGCAGTATTTT. Protein product: CASSPTGTDTQYF. The chain links TRBV19 to TRBJ2-3, with D tentatively TRBD1 (6 bases). This CDR3 comprises 13 residues. The ends were cut back, 5 bases at V and 3 bases at J, with 9 bases in the middle. Germline V gene data show CDR1 as LNHDA and CDR2 as SQIVND (reference sequence).

This chain connects TRBV5-6 to TRBJ1-5, with no clear D. Germline V gene sequence: CDR1 SGHDT, CDR2 YYEEEE. The V end lost 4 bases, the J end lost 4 bases, and 12 bases lay between the germline ends. The CDR3 sequence is 14 residues long. CDR3 sequence reads: CASSTGRRNQPQHF. The CDR3 DNA reads TGTGCCAGCAGCACGGGTCGTAGGAATCAGCCCCAGCATTTT.

The chain joins TRBV5-6 to TRBJ2-1, with no clear D. Per germline, CDR1 SGHDT and CDR2 YYEEEE. This CDR3 comprises 14 residues. Between the trimmed V and J ends, which lost 0 bases and 4 bases, there was a span of 8 bases. CDR3 amino acids: CASSLVDGYNEQFF. The CDR3 DNA reads TGTGCCAGCAGCTTGGTCGACGGGTACAATGAGCAGTTCTTC.

This clone was counted many times. The chain recombines TRBV18 with TRBJ2-1; D possibly uses TRBD1 or TRBD2 (5 bases each). Trimming took off 6 bases at V and 2 bases at J, with 11 bases between the two ends. The CDR3 totals 14 residues. The germline V gene encodes CDR1 KGHSH and CDR2 LQKENI. CDR3 in amino acids: CASSGWDAYNEQFF. CDR3 bases: TGTGCCAGCTCCGGATGGGACGCCTACAATGAGCAGTTCTTC.

CDR3 nucleotide sequence: TGTGCCTGGAGTGTTCTAACAGGGGTCGAGACCCAGTACTTC. It yields the protein CAWSVLTGVETQYF. The chain is built from TRBV30 and TRBJ2-5, with TRBD1 matching over 7 bases. CDR1 GTSNPN and CDR2 SVGIG come from the germline V gene (reference sequence). This CDR3 comprises 14 residues. Germline trimming cut 0 bases from V and 5 bases from J; bases unmatched to any gene: 6. Filled out from reference TRBV30 and TRBJ2-5, the complete variable domain reads SQTIHQWPATLVQPVGSPLSLECTVEGTSNPNLYWYRQAAGRGLQLLFYSVGIGQISSEVPQNLSASRPQDRQFILSSKKLLLSDSGFYLCAWSVLTGVETQYFGPGTRLLVL.

CDR3 region: CASSPAGGTLLEEQFF. CDR3 DNA sequence: TGCGCCAGCAGCCCGGCGGGGGGCACGCTCCTGGAAGAGCAGTTCTTC. The chain couples TRBV5-1 to TRBJ2-1; TRBD2 aligns across 8 bases. Germline V gives CDR1 SGHRS, CDR2 YFSETQ. V trimming: 4 bases; J trimming: 10 bases; junction bases outside the gene matches: 16. The CDR3 spans 16 residues. Full variable domain (remainder filled in from reference TRBV5-1 and TRBJ2-1): KAGVTQTPRYLIKTRGQQVTLSCSPISGHRSVSWYQQTPGQGLQFLFEYFSETQRNKGNFPGRFSGRQFSNSRSEMNVSTLELGDSALYLCASSPAGGTLLEEQFFGPGTRLTVL.

The rearrangement joins TRBV6-5 to TRBJ2-3; D possibly corresponds to TRBD1 (6 bases). The CDR3 length is 16 residues. CDR1 MNHEY and CDR2 SVGAGI come from the germline V gene. The V gene lost 0 bases and the J gene lost 0 bases, with 10 bases spanning the gap. The DNA of the CDR3 is TGTGCCAGCAGTTACTCACAGGGACCTAGCACAGATACGCAGTATTTT. Amino acid sequence: CASSYSQGPSTDTQYF.

The V gene is TRBV27, the J gene TRBJ1-5; D not certain. The V end lost 1 base, the J end lost 2 bases, and 12 bases lay between the germline ends. Germline values: CDR1 MNHEY, CDR2 SMNVEV (reference sequence). This CDR3 has 16 residues. CDR3 in amino acids: CASSLLAPQGNQPQHF. Here the CDR3 DNA reads TGTGCCAGCAGTTTATTAGCACCTCAGGGCAATCAGCCCCAGCATTTT.